These 25 T cell receptor beta chains originate from one sample sequenced in a study of PD-1 blockade in classical Hodgkin lymphoma. The table came from immunoSEQ multiplex PCR; TCRdb's copy has only in-frame clones and leaves some out. Of 75,000 to 95,000 clones listed, approximately 86% are singletons. Time point reported: cycle 4 day 1 (C4D1), after less than 7 weeks of nivolumab. Brentuximab vedotin exposure varied, and every patient relapsed after autologous stem cell transplantation. Sequencing used peripheral blood mononuclear cells (PBMCs), obtained before the fourth cycle of nivolumab. The receptor set was obtained from a human donor with classical Hodgkin lymphoma.

The chain's CDR3 is CASRVTGAGGEAFF. The CDR3, as DNA: TGTGCCAGCAGAGTGACAGGGGCTGGGGGTGAAGCTTTCTTT. The chain joins TRBV6-5 to TRBJ1-1, with 8 positions matching TRBD1. Trimming at V came to 6 bases and at J to 7 bases, leaving 10 bases not matched to a gene. CDR3 length equals 14 residues. Germline-derived CDR1 and CDR2 are MNHEY and SVGAGI.

This clone was seen once. The CDR3 DNA reads TGCGCCAGCAGCGGGGAGGCGGGAGGGGCCTACAATGAGCAGTTCTTC. Amino acids: CASSGEAGGAYNEQFF. The genes are TRBV5-1 and TRBJ2-1; TRBD2 agrees at 9 bases. CDR1 SGHRS and CDR2 YFSETQ come from the germline V gene. V shed 4 bases, J shed 2 bases, and the junction held 7 bases outside the gene matches. This CDR3 has 16 residues.

This clone showed up just once. V and J are TRBV15 and TRBJ1-5, with D tentatively TRBD1 (5 bases). Looked up from germline, CDR1 is LNHNV and CDR2 is YYDKDF (reference sequence). CDR3 length equals 14 residues. V was cut by 0 bases and J by 7 bases, with 10 bases left in between. CDR3 loop: CATSRDMKGQPQHF. CDR3 bases: TGTGCCACCAGCAGAGATATGAAGGGGCAGCCCCAGCATTTT.

This clone was detected a few times. This sequence joins TRBV7-2 and TRBJ2-5; either TRBD1 or TRBD2 may fit D (5 bases each). Germline values: CDR1 SGHTA, CDR2 FQGNSA. Trimming took 2 bases from V and 5 from J, leaving 12 bases between them. This CDR3 is built from 14 residues. The CDR3 reads CASSLLGVGETQYF. CDR3 sequence (DNA): TGTGCCAGCAGCTTATTGGGGGTTGGGGAGACCCAGTACTTC. The whole variable domain, filled in from reference TRBV7-2 and TRBJ2-5, reads GAGVSQSPSNKVTEKGKDVELRCDPISGHTALYWYRQSLGQGLEFLIYFQGNSAPDKSGLPSDRFSAERTGGSVSTLTIQRTQQEDSAVYLCASSLLGVGETQYFGPGTRLLVL.

The J gene is TRBJ2-7, the V gene TRBV23-1; the D is unclear. TRBV23-1 belongs to the ORF category, with a function that is uncertain. This CDR3 is 18 amino acids long. Trimming left V 0 bases short and J 6 bases short, with 24 bases between. CDR3 residues: CASSQSQPERDLGSEQYF. In DNA form, the CDR3 reads TGCGCCAGCAGTCAATCGCAACCGGAAAGGGATCTAGGTTCCGAGCAGTACTTC.

This chain links TRBV5-6 with TRBJ2-5, with 7 bases identical to TRBD1. J gave up 5 bases and V 0 bases, and 7 bases lay outside the gene matches. The CDR3 loop spans 15 amino acids. Germline lookup yields CDR1 SGHDT and CDR2 YYEEEE. CDR3 protein: CASSLGTGQGETQYF. In DNA, the CDR3 is TGTGCCAGCAGCTTGGGGACAGGCCAAGGGGAGACCCAGTACTTC. Complete variable domain (other parts from reference TRBV5-6 and TRBJ2-5): DAGVTQSPTHLIKTRGQQVTLRCSPKSGHDTVSWYQQALGQGPQFIFQYYEEEERQRGNFPDRFSGHQFPNYSSELNVNALLLGDSALYLCASSLGTGQGETQYFGPGTRLLVL.

In its sample, this clone was seen a few times. This CDR3 is also generated by other DNA sequences in the sample. This chain connects TRBV6-1 to TRBJ2-1, with D maybe TRBD1 (7 bases). Per the germline V gene, CDR1 is MNHNS and CDR2 is SASEGT. CDR3 length: 16 amino acids. Trimming took 0 bases from V and 4 from J, leaving 13 bases between them. The CDR3 is CASSEAPGGSYNEQFF. The DNA of the CDR3 is TGTGCCAGCAGTGAAGCCCCAGGGGGGAGTTACAATGAGCAGTTCTTC.

This rearrangement joins TRBV4-1 to TRBJ2-1; D uncertain. Trimming removed 4 bases from V and 0 bases from J, with 13 bases in between. The germline V gene has CDR1 MGHRA and CDR2 YSYEKL. The CDR3 consists of 16 residues. The CDR3 here is CASSPPRAISYNEQFF. As DNA, the CDR3 is TGCGCCAGCAGCCCCCCCCGGGCGATCTCCTACAATGAGCAGTTCTTC.

The J gene is TRBJ2-1, the V gene TRBV5-8; no reliable D call. This CDR3 contains 15 residues. V lost 0 bases and J 0 bases, leaving 7 bases between the germline ends. CDR1 and CDR2 (germline): SGHTS, YDEGEE. For the CDR3, the DNA is TGTGCCAGCAGCTTGGGCGCCAGCTCCTACAATGAGCAGTTCTTC. Protein: CASSLGASSYNEQFF.

Judged by abundance, this clone is medium-sized. The chain combines TRBV5-6 with TRBJ1-1; 8 bases are shared with TRBD1. J gave up 4 bases and V 4 bases, and 9 bases lay outside the gene matches. This CDR3 has 15 amino acids. Germline V gene sequence: CDR1 SGHDT, CDR2 YYEEEE. Here the CDR3 DNA reads TGTGCCAGCAGCCCGGACAGGGTTGCGCGCACTGAAGCTTTCTTT. Protein: CASSPDRVARTEAFF.

This chain links TRBV30 with TRBJ1-4; TRBD1 is a possible D gene (6 bases). V lost 6 bases and J 3 bases, leaving 11 bases between the germline ends. Looked up from germline, CDR1 is GTSNPN and CDR2 is SVGIG (reference sequence). The CDR3 has 13 residues. The CDR3 sequence: CACTQGSNEKLFF. Written as DNA, the CDR3 is TGTGCCTGTACTCAGGGGTCTAATGAAAAACTGTTTTTT.

The rearrangement links TRBV19 to TRBJ1-4; D is ambiguous. This CDR3 is 14 amino acids long. Trimming took off 7 bases at V and 8 bases at J, with 17 bases between the two ends. The germline V gene has CDR1 LNHDA and CDR2 SQIVND (reference sequence). CDR3 sequence reads: CASTRAFGGEKLFF. CDR3 DNA: TGTGCCAGTACCCGAGCCTTCGGAGGCGAAAAACTGTTTTTT. The full variable domain, with the rest looked up from reference TRBV19 and TRBJ1-4, is DGGITQSPKYLFRKEGQNVTLSCEQNLNHDAMYWYRQDPGQGLRLIYYSQIVNDFQKGDIAEGYSVSREKKESFPLTVTSAQKNPTAFYLCASTRAFGGEKLFFGSGTQLSVL.

This clone was seen only once. The chain has TRBV19 and TRBJ2-2, with 10 bases that match TRBD1. The CDR3 runs to 16 residues. J gave up 2 bases and V 11 bases, and 11 bases lay outside the gene matches. Germline-derived CDR1 and CDR2 are LNHDA and SQIVND (reference sequence). The CDR3 loop is CASKVLTGGNTGELFF. CDR3 coding DNA: TGTGCCTCCAAGGTATTGACAGGGGGCAACACCGGGGAGCTGTTTTTT. The variable domain in full, with the rest retrieved from reference TRBV19 and TRBJ2-2, is DGGITQSPKYLFRKEGQNVTLSCEQNLNHDAMYWYRQDPGQGLRLIYYSQIVNDFQKGDIAEGYSVSREKKESFPLTVTSAQKNPTAFYLCASKVLTGGNTGELFFGEGSRLTVL.

V is TRBV27 and J is TRBJ2-3; D tentatively fits TRBD1 or TRBD2 (6 bases each). The CDR3 runs 15 residues. The V gene's germline CDR1 is MNHEY and CDR2 SMNVEV (reference sequence). V was cut by 6 bases and J by 2 bases, with 15 bases left in between. The CDR3 sequence is CASRTYGGSTDTQYF. CDR3 sequence (DNA): TGTGCCAGCAGAACCTACGGGGGCTCCACAGATACGCAGTATTTT.

This sequence joins TRBV19 and TRBJ1-2, with D perhaps TRBD1 (6 bases). V lost 2 bases, J lost 8 bases, and 15 bases lay in between. Looked up from germline, CDR1 is LNHDA and CDR2 is SQIVND (reference sequence). The CDR3 has 14 amino acids. The CDR3 DNA reads as TGTGCCAGTAGTATACAACAGGGAGTAGAGGGCTACACCTTC. Translated, it gives CASSIQQGVEGYTF.

This chain joins TRBV7-2 and TRBJ1-5; no clear D. V dropped 4 bases and J dropped 4 bases, with 11 bases sitting between them. This CDR3 region has 14 residues. CDR1 SGHTA and CDR2 FQGNSA come from the germline V gene. As DNA, the CDR3 is TGTGCCAGCAGCTCTCTGGCGCGGAATCAGCCCCAGCATTTT. Translating gives CASSSLARNQPQHF. Filled out from reference TRBV7-2 and TRBJ1-5, the complete variable domain reads GAGVSQSPSNKVTEKGKDVELRCDPISGHTALYWYRQSLGQGLEFLIYFQGNSAPDKSGLPSDRFSAERTGGSVSTLTIQRTQQEDSAVYLCASSSLARNQPQHFGDGTRLSIL.

This chain links TRBV28 with TRBJ2-5; D may match TRBD1 or TRBD2 (5 bases each). The length of the CDR3 is 16 residues. With 1 base removed from V and 5 bases from J, the gap between germline ends came to 17 bases. CDR1 and CDR2 from the germline V gene are MDHEN and SYDVKM. CDR3 residues: CASSLYGAGLKETQYF. In DNA, the CDR3 is TGTGCCAGCAGTTTATACGGGGCAGGGTTAAAGGAGACCCAGTACTTC.

V and J are TRBV10-3 and TRBJ2-7, with 7 positions matching TRBD1. The germline CDR1 and CDR2 sequences are ENHRY and SYGVKD. With 2 bases clipped from V and 9 bases from J, the junction kept 7 bases outside the gene matches. The CDR3 has 13 amino acids. Here the CDR3 reads CAISEQQGPLQYF. The CDR3 region has the DNA TGTGCCATCAGTGAGCAACAGGGGCCCTTGCAGTACTTC.

The V and J genes are TRBV5-1 and TRBJ1-2; no firm D call. This CDR3 region has 13 residues. V was pared by 1 base and J by 6 bases, with 10 bases between. Germline V gene sequence: CDR1 SGHRS, CDR2 YFSETQ. The DNA for the CDR3 is TGCGCCAGCAGCTTGTCAACGGAGGATGGCTACACCTTC. Its translation is CASSLSTEDGYTF.

V and J are TRBV27 and TRBJ2-2; TRBD1 agrees at 7 bases. The V gene end was trimmed by 7 bases and the J gene end by 7 bases; junction bases not matched to a gene: 12. The CDR3 spans 15 residues. CDR1 is MNHEY and CDR2 is SMNVEV in the germline V gene (reference sequence). CDR3 region: CASKANAGGIGELFF. The CDR3, as DNA: TGTGCCAGCAAGGCGAATGCAGGGGGTATCGGGGAGCTGTTTTTT.

J is TRBJ2-1 and V is TRBV9, with D perhaps being TRBD1 or TRBD2 (5 bases each). This CDR3 is 16 amino acids long. Germline V lookup: CDR1 SGDLS, CDR2 YYNGEE. Trimming shortened V by 1 base and J by 3 bases, and 14 bases separated the two germline ends. Here the CDR3 reads CASSVTDSTSYNEQFF. Here the CDR3 DNA reads TGTGCCAGCAGCGTAACAGACAGCACTAGCTACAATGAGCAGTTCTTC.

The chain uses TRBV28 and TRBJ1-2; D is uncertain. Germline V gene data show CDR1 as MDHEN and CDR2 as SYDVKM. The CDR3 extends over 13 amino acids. V was cut by 3 bases and J by 6 bases, with 11 bases left in between. The CDR3 is CASSFTVPDGYTF. The CDR3 region has the DNA TGTGCCAGCAGTTTTACGGTGCCGGATGGCTACACCTTC.

The chain recombines TRBV7-9 with TRBJ1-1; 7 bases agree with TRBD1. Germline V gene lookup returns CDR1 SEHNR and CDR2 FQNEAQ (reference sequence). With V trimmed by 5 bases and J by 11 bases, 11 bases remained unmatched. The CDR3 runs 13 residues. This chain's CDR3 is CASSVTGYATAFF. The CDR3 DNA follows: TGTGCCAGCAGCGTGACAGGGTACGCGACGGCTTTCTTT.

With respect to this clone: Other nucleotide sequences from this sample produce the same CDR3. The gene calls are TRBV6-5 and TRBJ2-6, with D possibly TRBD2 on 5 matching bases. The CDR3 length is 15 residues. Trimming pared 2 bases from V and 4 bases from J, leaving 9 bases between. CDR1 is MNHEY and CDR2 is SVGAGI in the germline V gene. The CDR3 region has the DNA TGTGCCAGCAGTTACGAGGGCCGGGGGGCCAACGTCCTGACTTTC. This sequence encodes CASSYEGRGANVLTF.

The chain recombines TRBV4-2 with TRBJ1-4; TRBD1 is a possible D gene (5 bases). Germline lookup yields CDR1 LGHNA and CDR2 YNFKEQ. This CDR3 is 17 amino acids long. With 3 bases removed from V and 4 bases from J, the gap between germline ends came to 18 bases. The CDR3 DNA sequence: TGTGCCAGCAGCCAGGCCGTTGGGGGTCGGGGTAATGAAAAACTGTTTTTT. Protein: CASSQAVGGRGNEKLFF.